This TCR beta chain is drawn from a study of graft-versus-host responses after intestinal transplantation. The CDR3 runs to 16 residues. Trimming took 4 bases from V and 1 from J, leaving 13 bases between them. Germline V gene sequence: CDR1 MNHNY, CDR2 SVGAGI (reference sequence). With respect to this clone: The antigen is not known.

Clones were sequenced by immunoSEQ multiplex PCR, and TCRdb holds only the in-frame ones, with some missing. The repertoire holds around 97,000 clones, with about nine tenths as singletons. The chain carries TRBV6-6 and TRBJ1-4; a possible D gene is TRBD1 (5 bases). This clonotype was sampled from a human donor who was the organ donor for an intestinal transplant. Sequenced material: unstimulated CD4+ T cells sorted from spleen or lymph node cells, taken before transplant. The CDR3 here is CASSLGQRITNEKLFF. The CDR3 nucleotides are TGTGCCAGCAGTTTAGGACAACGGATAACTAATGAAAAACTGTTTTTT.